One sample yielded the 18 T cell receptor beta chains listed below, sequenced in a study of T-cell memory formation after mild COVID-19. TCRdb independently ran MiXCR on the 5' RACE reads; one entry per CDR3 protein. In the table there are some 210,000 distinct CDR3 sequences, around 16% of which are singletons. The sample taken for sequencing was PBMCs or a T cell subset sorted from them (not recorded which). Receptor source: an adult woman who had mild COVID-19 (a few samples of this study predate the infection). Cell type and time point are not known.

This chain uses TRBV20-1 with TRBJ1-5; D perhaps matches TRBD1 (5 bases). The CDR3 is 15 residues long. V was pared by 2 bases and J by 3 bases, with 14 bases between. The germline gives CDR1 DFQATT, CDR2 SNEGSKA (reference sequence). CDR3 sequence (DNA): TGCAGTGCTAGAAGTAGGGGCAGTTACAATCAGCCCCAGCATTTT. It is translated as CSARSRGSYNQPQHF.

This clonotype occurred a few times. The J gene is TRBJ1-5, the V gene TRBV6-6; the match to TRBD1 covers 8 bases. The V segment lost 0 bases and the J segment 4 bases; nucleotides outside the gene matches: 5. This CDR3 comprises 16 residues. Looked up from germline, CDR1 is MNHNY and CDR2 is SVGAGI (reference sequence). The CDR3 loop reads CASSYSTNRGNQPQHF. CDR3 coding DNA: TGTGCCAGCAGTTACTCGACTAACAGGGGGAATCAGCCCCAGCATTTT.

This clonotype was seen a single time. With a much larger clone just one base away, this may be a read error. The chain is built from TRBV4-2 and TRBJ2-6; TRBD1 matches 7 bases. Germline values: CDR1 LGHNA, CDR2 YNFKEQ. The CDR3 totals 18 residues. CDR3 amino acids: CASSQDRGQLSGDNVLTF. The CDR3 DNA sequence: TGTGCCAGCAGCCAAGATCGGGGACAGCTCTCTGGGGACAACGTCCTGACTTTC.

The DNA for the CDR3 is TGCAGTGCTAGAGATGTGGGGCAGGACGAGCAGTACTTC. Protein: CSARDVGQDEQYF. The V call is TRBV20-1, the J call TRBJ2-7, with D possibly TRBD1 on 5 matching bases. The CDR3 sequence is 13 residues long. V lost 0 bases to trimming and J lost 5 bases, with 11 bases between them. In germline, CDR1 is DFQATT, CDR2 SNEGSKA (reference sequence).

In its sample, this clonotype was seen a few times. The chain couples TRBV5-1 to TRBJ2-2; D uncertain. The germline V gene encodes CDR1 SGHRS and CDR2 YFSETQ. There are 13 residues in the CDR3. The V end was cut by 7 bases, the J end by 2 bases, with 9 bases between. Here the CDR3 DNA reads TGCGCCAGCGGTCTGGGAAACACCGGGGAGCTGTTTTTT. Protein: CASGLGNTGELFF.

This clonotype was recorded at least ten times. This chain joins TRBV4-3 and TRBJ2-1; 10 nucleotides agree with TRBD1. Germline trimming cut 4 bases from V and 5 bases from J; bases unmatched to any gene: 5. Germline V gene data show CDR1 as LGHNA and CDR2 as YSLEER. This CDR3 contains 15 residues. The CDR3 region has the DNA TGCGCCAGCAGCCCAACGGACAGGGGGGACAATGAGCAGTTCTTC. It encodes CASSPTDRGDNEQFF.

This clonotype came up many times. This CDR3 reads CASSSLDAVSYEQYF. The CDR3 DNA reads as TGTGCCAGCAGTTCCCTAGATGCGGTGTCCTACGAGCAGTACTTC. V gene TRBV27 combines with J gene TRBJ2-7; D not certain. This CDR3 comprises 15 residues. CDR1 is MNHEY and CDR2 is SMNVEV in the germline V gene (reference sequence). Between the trimmed V and J ends, which lost 4 bases and 1 base, there was a span of 14 bases.

The sample holds a few counts of this clonotype. The chain carries TRBV3-1 and TRBJ1-1; D remains ambiguous. This CDR3 is built from 13 residues. The V end lost 0 bases, the J end lost 8 bases, and 10 bases lay between the germline ends. Germline lookup yields CDR1 LGHDT and CDR2 YNNKEL (reference sequence). CDR3 coding DNA: TGTGCCAGCAGCCAAGATCCCTCGTCGGAAGCTTTCTTT. As protein: CASSQDPSSEAFF.

The CDR3 DNA is TGCAGTGCTAGAGATCCTCGCACCTATGGCTACACCTTC. This sequence encodes CSARDPRTYGYTF. The genes are TRBV20-1 and TRBJ1-2; D call uncertain. V was cut by 0 bases and J by 4 bases, with 9 bases left in between. The CDR3 covers 13 residues. The germline V gene has CDR1 DFQATT and CDR2 SNEGSKA (reference sequence).

This chain connects TRBV12-3 or TRBV12-4 to TRBJ1-1, with 7 positions matching TRBD1. This CDR3 has 13 residues. Losses at the gene ends were 5 bases for V and 8 bases for J; bases not matched to a gene: 8. The CDR3 sequence is CASSHNRGSEAFF. The CDR3, as DNA: TGTGCCAGCAGTCATAACAGGGGATCAGAAGCTTTCTTT.

The CDR3 DNA follows: TGTGCCAGCAGCCAAGTAGGCAGGGACGCCAACGTCCTGACTTTC. Translating gives CASSQVGRDANVLTF. The V gene is TRBV3-1, the J gene TRBJ2-6; D may be TRBD1 or TRBD2 (5 bases each). The V end was cut by 1 base, the J end by 7 bases, with 11 bases between. The CDR3 covers 15 residues. Germline CDR1 reads LGHDT; CDR2 reads YNNKEL (reference sequence).

This clonotype was observed at least ten times. The chain combines TRBV10-3 with TRBJ2-7; 11 bases are shared with TRBD1. Germline lookup yields CDR1 ENHRY and CDR2 SYGVKD. V trimming: 0 bases; J trimming: 2 bases; junction bases outside the gene matches: 6. The CDR3 is 17 amino acids. The CDR3 coding sequence is TGTGCCATCAGTGAGTCCATGCCGGGACAGGGGGCCTACGAGCAGTACTTC. Translated, it gives CAISESMPGQGAYEQYF.

As to this clonotype: Since a much larger clone is just one base distant, this may be a read error. This chain connects TRBV5-1 to TRBJ1-1; 7 nucleotides agree with TRBD1. Germline lookup yields CDR1 SGHRS and CDR2 YFSETQ. The CDR3 sequence is 16 residues long. The junction had 11 bases not matched to a gene; V was cut back by 4 bases and J by 2 bases. The CDR3 loop is CASSGYGTVGNTEAFF. The DNA for the CDR3 is TGCGCCAGCAGCGGATACGGGACAGTGGGAAACACTGAAGCTTTCTTT.

There are a few counts of this clonotype. The chain is built from TRBV25-1 and TRBJ1-6; D not certain. V was trimmed by 5 bases and J by 14 bases, leaving 13 bases between them. The germline gives CDR1 MGHDK, CDR2 SYGVNS. The length of the CDR3 is 12 residues. CDR3 amino acids: CASSLPPGALHF. As DNA, the CDR3 is TGTGCCAGCAGTCTGCCCCCCGGGGCCCTCCACTTT.

This clonotype showed up just a few times. The chain carries TRBV29-1 and TRBJ2-3; a weak D match, TRBD2 (5 bases). The germline V gene has CDR1 SQVTM and CDR2 ANQGSEA. The germline V and J ends were trimmed by 0 bases and 1 base, with 14 bases remaining between them. The CDR3 runs to 16 residues. In DNA form, the CDR3 reads TGCAGCGTTGAAGAGGGTGGGGTCGGGGGCACAGATACGCAGTATTTT. It specifies CSVEEGGVGGTDTQYF.

In this sample, this clonotype turned up a few times. The chain employs TRBV3-1 and TRBJ2-1; 7 nucleotides line up with TRBD2. CDR3 size: 15 residues. V shed 4 bases, J shed 4 bases, and the junction held 7 bases outside the gene matches. Per the germline V gene, CDR1 is LGHDT and CDR2 is YNNKEL (reference sequence). For the CDR3, the DNA is TGTGCCAGCAGCCGGACGGGGGGTAGTTACAATGAGCAGTTCTTC. Its translation is CASSRTGGSYNEQFF.

This clonotype was observed a few times. This rearrangement joins TRBV29-1 to TRBJ1-5, with D perhaps matching TRBD1 (6 bases). The V gene lost 7 bases and the J gene lost 8 bases, with 18 bases spanning the gap. In germline, CDR1 is SQVTM, CDR2 ANQGSEA. This CDR3 comprises 13 residues. The CDR3 here is CSARDTLREPQHF. The CDR3 DNA reads TGCAGCGCCAGGGACACCCTACGAGAGCCCCAGCATTTT.

This clonotype has just a few counts. J is TRBJ2-3 and V is TRBV20-1, with unresolved D. V shed 1 base and J shed 1 base, with 9 bases lying between them. CDR1 and CDR2 (germline): DFQATT, SNEGSKA (reference sequence). The CDR3 is 14 residues long. CDR3 DNA sequence: TGCAGTGCTAGAGCAGTAGGCCGCACAGATACGCAGTATTTT. This translates into CSARAVGRTDTQYF.